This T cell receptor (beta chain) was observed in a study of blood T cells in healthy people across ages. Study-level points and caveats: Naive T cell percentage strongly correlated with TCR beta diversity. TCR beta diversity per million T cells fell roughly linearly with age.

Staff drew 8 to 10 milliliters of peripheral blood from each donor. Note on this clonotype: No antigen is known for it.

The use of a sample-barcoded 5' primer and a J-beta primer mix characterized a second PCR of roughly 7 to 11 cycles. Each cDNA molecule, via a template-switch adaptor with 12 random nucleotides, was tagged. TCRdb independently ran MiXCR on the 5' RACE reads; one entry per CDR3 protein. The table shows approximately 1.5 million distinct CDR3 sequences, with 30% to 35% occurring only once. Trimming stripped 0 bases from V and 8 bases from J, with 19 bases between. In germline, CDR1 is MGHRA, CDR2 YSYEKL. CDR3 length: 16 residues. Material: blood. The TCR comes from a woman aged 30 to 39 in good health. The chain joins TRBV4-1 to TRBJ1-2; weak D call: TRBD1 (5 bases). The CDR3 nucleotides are TGCGCCAGCAGCCAAGATACCAGGGTGATAGTCTTAGGCTACACCTTC. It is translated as CASSQDTRVIVLGYTF.